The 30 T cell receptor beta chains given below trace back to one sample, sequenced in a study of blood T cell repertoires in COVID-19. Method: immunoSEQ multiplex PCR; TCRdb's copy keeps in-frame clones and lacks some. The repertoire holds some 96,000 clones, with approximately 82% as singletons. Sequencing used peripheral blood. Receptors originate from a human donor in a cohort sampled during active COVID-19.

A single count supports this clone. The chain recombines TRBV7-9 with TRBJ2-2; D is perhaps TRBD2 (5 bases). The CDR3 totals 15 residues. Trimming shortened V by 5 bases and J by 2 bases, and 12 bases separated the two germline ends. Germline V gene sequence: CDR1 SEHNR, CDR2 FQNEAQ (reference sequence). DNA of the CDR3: TGTGCCAGCAGCGCCAGAGGGTATAACACCGGGGAGCTGTTTTTT. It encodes CASSARGYNTGELFF.

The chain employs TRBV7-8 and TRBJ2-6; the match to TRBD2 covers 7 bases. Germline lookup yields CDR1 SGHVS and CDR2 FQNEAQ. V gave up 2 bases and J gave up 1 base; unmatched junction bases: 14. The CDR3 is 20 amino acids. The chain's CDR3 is CASSLRPQYMGLSGANVLTF. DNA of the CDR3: TGTGCCAGCAGCTTAAGGCCGCAATACATGGGACTATCTGGGGCCAACGTCCTGACTTTC.

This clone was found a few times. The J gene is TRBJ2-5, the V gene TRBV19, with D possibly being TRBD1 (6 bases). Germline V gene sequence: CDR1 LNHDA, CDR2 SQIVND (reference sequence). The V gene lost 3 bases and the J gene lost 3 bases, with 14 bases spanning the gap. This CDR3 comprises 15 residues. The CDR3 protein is CASSISRQEKETQYF. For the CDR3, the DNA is TGTGCCAGTAGTATCTCCCGACAGGAGAAAGAGACCCAGTACTTC.

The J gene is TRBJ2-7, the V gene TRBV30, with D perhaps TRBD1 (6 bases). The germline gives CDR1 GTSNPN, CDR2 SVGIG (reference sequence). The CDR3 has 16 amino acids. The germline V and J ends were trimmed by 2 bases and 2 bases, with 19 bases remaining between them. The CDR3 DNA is TGTGCCTGGAGTCCCACCCGGACAGCCTTAACCTACGAGCAGTACTTC. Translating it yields CAWSPTRTALTYEQYF.

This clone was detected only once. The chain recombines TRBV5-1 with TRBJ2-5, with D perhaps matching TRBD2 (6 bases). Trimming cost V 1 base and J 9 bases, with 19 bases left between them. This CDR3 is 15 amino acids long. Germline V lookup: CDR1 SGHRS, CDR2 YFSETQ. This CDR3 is CASSLTRDSSPSQYF. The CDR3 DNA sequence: TGCGCCAGCAGCTTGACACGGGACTCCTCCCCCTCCCAGTACTTC.

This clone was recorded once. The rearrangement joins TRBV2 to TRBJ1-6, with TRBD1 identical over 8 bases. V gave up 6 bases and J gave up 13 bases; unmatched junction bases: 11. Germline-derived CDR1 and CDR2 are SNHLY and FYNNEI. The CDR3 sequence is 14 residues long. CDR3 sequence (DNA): TGTGCCAGCAGGAGCCAGACAGGGGAGGGTCCCCTCCACTTT. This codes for CASRSQTGEGPLHF.

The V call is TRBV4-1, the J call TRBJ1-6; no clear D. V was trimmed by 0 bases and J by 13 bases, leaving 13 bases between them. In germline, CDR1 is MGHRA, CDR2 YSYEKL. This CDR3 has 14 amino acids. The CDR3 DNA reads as TGCGCCAGCAGCCAAGAGGGGAGGTCTTCTCCCCTCCACTTT. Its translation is CASSQEGRSSPLHF.

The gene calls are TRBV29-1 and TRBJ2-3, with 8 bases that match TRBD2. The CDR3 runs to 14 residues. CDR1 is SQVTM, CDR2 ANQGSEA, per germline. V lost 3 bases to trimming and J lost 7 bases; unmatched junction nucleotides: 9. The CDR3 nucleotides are TGCAGCGTTGAGGCTAGCGGGCTCCAGTATACGCAGTATTTT. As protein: CSVEASGLQYTQYF.

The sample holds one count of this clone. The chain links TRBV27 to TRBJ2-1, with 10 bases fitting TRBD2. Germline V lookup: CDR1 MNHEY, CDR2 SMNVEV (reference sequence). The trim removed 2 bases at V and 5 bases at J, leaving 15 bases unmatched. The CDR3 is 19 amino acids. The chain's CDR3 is CASSLGFPSGGDTDNEQFF. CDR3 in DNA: TGTGCCAGCAGTTTAGGTTTCCCTAGCGGGGGCGACACGGACAATGAGCAGTTCTTC.

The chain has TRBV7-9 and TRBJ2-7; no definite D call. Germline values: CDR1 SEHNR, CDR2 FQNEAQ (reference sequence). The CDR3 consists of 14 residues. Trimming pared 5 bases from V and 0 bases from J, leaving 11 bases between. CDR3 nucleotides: TGTGCCAGCAGCCGAGATGATTTCTCCTACGAGCAGTACTTC. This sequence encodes CASSRDDFSYEQYF.

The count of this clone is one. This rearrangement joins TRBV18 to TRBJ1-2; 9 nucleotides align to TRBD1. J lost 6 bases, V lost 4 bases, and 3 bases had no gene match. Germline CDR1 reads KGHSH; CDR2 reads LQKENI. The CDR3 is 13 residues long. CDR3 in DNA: TGTGCCAGCTCACGGACAGGGGATGATGGCTACACCTTC. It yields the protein CASSRTGDDGYTF.

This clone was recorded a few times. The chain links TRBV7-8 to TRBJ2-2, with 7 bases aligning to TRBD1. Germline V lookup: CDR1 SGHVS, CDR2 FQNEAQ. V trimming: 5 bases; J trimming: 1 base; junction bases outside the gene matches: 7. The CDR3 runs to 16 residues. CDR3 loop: CASSHGTVLNTGELFF. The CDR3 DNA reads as TGTGCCAGCAGCCACGGGACAGTTCTGAACACCGGGGAGCTGTTTTTT.

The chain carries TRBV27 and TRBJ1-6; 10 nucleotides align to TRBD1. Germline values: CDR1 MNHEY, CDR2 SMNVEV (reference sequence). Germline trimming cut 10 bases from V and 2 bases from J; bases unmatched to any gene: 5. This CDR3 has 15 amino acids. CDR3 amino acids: CATSDRGPYNSPLHF. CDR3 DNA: TGTGCCACCTCCGACAGGGGGCCCTATAATTCACCCCTCCACTTT.

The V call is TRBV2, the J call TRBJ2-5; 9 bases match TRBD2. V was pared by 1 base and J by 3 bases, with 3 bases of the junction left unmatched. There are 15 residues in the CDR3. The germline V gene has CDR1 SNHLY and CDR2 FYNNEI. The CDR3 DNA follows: TGTGCCAGCAGTGAAGGAGCGGGAGGAAAAGAGACCCAGTACTTC. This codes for CASSEGAGGKETQYF.

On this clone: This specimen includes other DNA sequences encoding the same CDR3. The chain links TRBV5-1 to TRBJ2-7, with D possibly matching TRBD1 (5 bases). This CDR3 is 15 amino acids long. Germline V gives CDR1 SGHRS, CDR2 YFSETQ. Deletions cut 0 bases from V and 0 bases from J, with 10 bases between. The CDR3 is CASSLGQGDSYEQYF. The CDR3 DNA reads TGCGCCAGCAGCTTGGGCCAGGGTGACTCCTACGAGCAGTACTTC.

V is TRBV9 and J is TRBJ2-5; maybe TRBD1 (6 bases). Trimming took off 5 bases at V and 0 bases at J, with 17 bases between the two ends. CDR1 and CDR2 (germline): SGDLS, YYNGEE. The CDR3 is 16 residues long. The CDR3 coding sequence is TGTGCCAGCAGTTCAGGGGTCACCGGGTACCAAGAGACCCAGTACTTC. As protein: CASSSGVTGYQETQYF. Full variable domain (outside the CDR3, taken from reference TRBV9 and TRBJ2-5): DSGVTQTPKHLITATGQRVTLRCSPRSGDLSVYWYQQSLDQGLQFLIQYYNGEERAKGNILERFSAQQFPDLHSELNLSSLELGDSALYFCASSSGVTGYQETQYFGPGTRLLVL.

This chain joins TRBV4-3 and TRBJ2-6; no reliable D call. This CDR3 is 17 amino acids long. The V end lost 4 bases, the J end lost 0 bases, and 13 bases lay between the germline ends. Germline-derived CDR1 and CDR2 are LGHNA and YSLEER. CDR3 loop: CASSLLPQISGANVLTF. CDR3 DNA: TGCGCCAGCAGCCTTCTCCCCCAGATCTCTGGGGCCAACGTCCTGACTTTC.

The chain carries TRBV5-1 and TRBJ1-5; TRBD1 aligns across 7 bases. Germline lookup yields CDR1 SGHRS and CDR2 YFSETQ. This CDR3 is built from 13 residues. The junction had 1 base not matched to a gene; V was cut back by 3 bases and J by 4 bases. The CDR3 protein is CASSSTGNQPQHF. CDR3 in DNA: TGCGCCAGCAGCTCGACAGGGAATCAGCCCCAGCATTTT.

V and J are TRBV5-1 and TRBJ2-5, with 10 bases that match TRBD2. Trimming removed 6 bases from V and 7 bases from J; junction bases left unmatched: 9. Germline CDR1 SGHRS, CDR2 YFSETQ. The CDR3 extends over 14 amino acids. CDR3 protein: CASTSSGGRGTQYF. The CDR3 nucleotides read TGCGCCAGCACGTCTAGCGGGGGTCGGGGGACCCAGTACTTC.

CDR3 coding DNA: TGCAGTGCTACAAAATACGAGCAGTACTTC. Translating gives CSATKYEQYF. This rearrangement joins TRBV20-1 to TRBJ2-7; D is unresolved. Germline CDR1 is DFQATT and CDR2 is SNEGSKA (reference sequence). With 4 bases removed from V and 4 bases from J, the gap between germline ends came to 5 bases. This CDR3 has 10 residues.

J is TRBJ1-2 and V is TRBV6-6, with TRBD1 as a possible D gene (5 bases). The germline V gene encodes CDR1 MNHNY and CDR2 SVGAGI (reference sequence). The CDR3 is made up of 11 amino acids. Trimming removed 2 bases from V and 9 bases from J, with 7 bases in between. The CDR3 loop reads CASSYQGSYTF. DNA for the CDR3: TGTGCCAGCAGTTACCAGGGCAGCTACACCTTC.

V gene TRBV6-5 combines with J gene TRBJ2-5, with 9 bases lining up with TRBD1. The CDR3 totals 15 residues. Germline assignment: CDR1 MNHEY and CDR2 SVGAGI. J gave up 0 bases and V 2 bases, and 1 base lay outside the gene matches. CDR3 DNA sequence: TGTGCCAGCAGTTACGGGACAGGGTACCAAGAGACCCAGTACTTC. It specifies CASSYGTGYQETQYF.

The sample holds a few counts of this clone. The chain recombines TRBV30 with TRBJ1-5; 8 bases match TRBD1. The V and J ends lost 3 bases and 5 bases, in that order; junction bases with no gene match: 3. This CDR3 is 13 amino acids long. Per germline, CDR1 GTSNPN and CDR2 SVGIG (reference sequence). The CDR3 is CAWSSTGDQPQHF. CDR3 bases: TGTGCCTGGAGCTCGACAGGGGATCAGCCCCAGCATTTT.

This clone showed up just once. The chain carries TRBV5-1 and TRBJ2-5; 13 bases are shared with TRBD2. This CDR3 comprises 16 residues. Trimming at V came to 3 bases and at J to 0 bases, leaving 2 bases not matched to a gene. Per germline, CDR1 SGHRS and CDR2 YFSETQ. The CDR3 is CASSSGTSGDQETQYF. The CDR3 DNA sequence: TGCGCCAGCAGCTCCGGGACTAGCGGGGACCAAGAGACCCAGTACTTC.

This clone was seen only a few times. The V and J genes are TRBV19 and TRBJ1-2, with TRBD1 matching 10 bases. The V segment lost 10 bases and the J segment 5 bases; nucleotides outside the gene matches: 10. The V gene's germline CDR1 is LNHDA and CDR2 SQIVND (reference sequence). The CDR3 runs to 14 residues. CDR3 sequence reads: CATSHRDRGYGYTF. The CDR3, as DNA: TGTGCCACCTCGCACCGGGACAGGGGATATGGCTACACCTTC.

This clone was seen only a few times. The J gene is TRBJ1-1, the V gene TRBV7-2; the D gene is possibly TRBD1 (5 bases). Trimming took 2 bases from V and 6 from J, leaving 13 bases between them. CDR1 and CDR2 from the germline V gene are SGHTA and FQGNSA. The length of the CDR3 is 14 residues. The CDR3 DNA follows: TGTGCCAGCAGCTTACAGGGTGTTGCGCCTGAAGCTTTCTTT. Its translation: CASSLQGVAPEAFF.

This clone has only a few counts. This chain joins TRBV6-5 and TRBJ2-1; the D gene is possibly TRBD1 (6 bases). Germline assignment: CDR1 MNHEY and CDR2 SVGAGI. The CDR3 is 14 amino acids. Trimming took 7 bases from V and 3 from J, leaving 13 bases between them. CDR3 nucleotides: TGTGCCAGCAAAACGGGACACCACTACAATGAGCAGTTCTTC. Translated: CASKTGHHYNEQFF.

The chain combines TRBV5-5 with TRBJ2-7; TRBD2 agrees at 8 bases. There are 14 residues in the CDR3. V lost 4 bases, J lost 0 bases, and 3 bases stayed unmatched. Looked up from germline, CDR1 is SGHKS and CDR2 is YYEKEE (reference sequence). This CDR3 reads CASSPGRASYEQYF. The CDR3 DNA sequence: TGTGCCAGCAGCCCCGGGAGGGCCTCCTACGAGCAGTACTTC.

CDR3 in amino acids: CASNSGGVNTEAFF. CDR3 DNA: TGTGCCAGCAATTCAGGAGGGGTAAACACTGAAGCTTTCTTT. The V call is TRBV7-9, the J call TRBJ1-1; possible D gene TRBD1, 5 bases. CDR1 is SEHNR, CDR2 FQNEAQ, per germline (reference sequence). V was cut by 7 bases and J by 2 bases, with 14 bases left in between. CDR3 length: 14 residues. The full variable domain, its missing parts supplied by reference TRBV7-9 and TRBJ1-1, is DTGVSQNPRHKITKRGQNVTFRCDPISEHNRLYWYRQTLGQGPEFLTYFQNEAQLEKSRLLSDRFSAERPKGSFSTLEIQRTEQGDSAMYLCASNSGGVNTEAFFGQGTRLTVV.

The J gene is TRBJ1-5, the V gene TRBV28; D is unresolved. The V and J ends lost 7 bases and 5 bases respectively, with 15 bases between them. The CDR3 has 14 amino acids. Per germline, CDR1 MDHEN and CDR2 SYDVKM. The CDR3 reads CASTSGSRDQPQHF. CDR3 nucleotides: TGTGCCAGCACTTCCGGGTCGAGGGATCAGCCCCAGCATTTT.